The present TCR beta chain was sequenced within a study of cytomegalovirus exposure and HLA in healthy donors. This cohort consisted of healthy bone marrow donors. Germline CDR1 and CDR2: SNHLY and FYNNEI. V lost 6 bases and J 5 bases, leaving 11 bases between the germline ends. The CDR3 is 13 amino acids. The PCR employed 60 Vbeta primers together with 13 Jbeta primers. Methods used by the authors: An analysis performed later counted 75 million to 80 million unique TCR beta chains (roughly 9.9 million of them shared). TCRdb's copy holds only in-frame clones and misses some; the assay was immunoSEQ multiplex PCR. V and J calls plus clone size are reproduced from that table; the DNA served to infer D and trimming. Of about 130,000 clones listed, about 73% were seen once; the top ten hold roughly 3%.

The sequence came from a human donor in good health. The sample comprised PBMCs. V and J are TRBV2 and TRBJ1-5, with a possible D match to TRBD1 (6 bases). The CDR3 loop reads CASRPYRDQPQHF. The DNA for the CDR3 is TGTGCCAGCAGACCATACAGGGATCAGCCCCAGCATTTT.